Listed below are T cell receptor beta chains from one sample, sequenced in a study of tumor and adjacent non-tumor tissue in lung cancer. TCRdb reanalysed the multiplex PCR reads using MiXCR and keeps one entry per CDR3 protein. This table holds tens of thousands of distinct CDR3 sequences, about 60% found once. Sample: lung tumor tissue. Source of these receptors: a man between 50 and 59 years old with non-small cell lung cancer. CDR3s include the opening cysteine and the closing phenylalanine or tryptophan. A D gene is named only where the DNA matches it firmly. The size of a clone is reported for some rows only, either as once, few or many, or as a class for expanded clones.

>TRBV6-6|TRBJ2-7|.|.
CACSQSEQEQSYEQYF
TGTGCCTGCAGTCAATCCGAACAGGAACAGTCCTACGAGCAGTACTTC
>TRBV28|TRBJ1-5|.|.
CASEGAAVNHPQHF
TGTGCCAGCGAAGGGGCAGCGGTCAATCATCCCCAGCATTTT
>TRBV10-3|TRBJ2-7|TRBD1|medium-sized
CATWTGGSVRSSYEQYF
TGTGCCACCTGGACAGGGGGCTCGGTCCGAAGCTCCTACGAGCAGTACTTC
>TRBV5-5|TRBJ2-1|TRBD2|many
CASSLETAGPQGEQFF
TGTGCCAGCAGCTTGGAAACAGCGGGGCCCCAGGGTGAGCAGTTCTTC
>TRBV5-6|TRBJ2-2|.|.
CASSLTRNSGELFF
TGTGCCAGCAGCCTCACAAGAAACAGCGGGGAGCTGTTTTTT
>TRBV6-1|TRBJ2-7|.|many
CASSEFVSERIQYF
TGTGCCAGCAGTGAATTTGTATCGGAGAGGATTCAGTACTTC
>TRBV6-5|TRBJ2-2|.|many
CASAVWQANTGELFF
TGTGCCAGCGCGGTATGGCAGGCTAACACCGGGGAGCTGTTTTTT
>TRBV10-3|TRBJ2-5|.|many
CASRQQETQYF
TGTGCCAGTCGACAGCAAGAGACCCAGTACTTC
>TRBV2|TRBJ2-7|.|.
CASNPETYEQYF
TGTGCCAGCAACCCGGAGACCTACGAGCAGTACTTT
>TRBV12-3/TRBV12-4|TRBJ1-6|.|many
CASSFGNSPLHF
TGTGCCAGCAGTTTTGGGAATTCACCCCTCCACTTT
>TRBV28|TRBJ2-3|.|.
CASSDRDARTDTQYF
TGTGCCAGCAGCGACCGGGACGCTCGCACAGATACGCAGTATTTT
>TRBV6-1|TRBJ1-1|.|many
CASSEVMGTEAFF
TGTGCCAGCAGTGAAGTGATGGGAACTGAAGCTTTCTTT
>TRBV4-2|TRBJ2-7|TRBD2|once
CASSAGLAGAYKQHF
TGTGCCAGCAGCGCAGGACTAGCGGGCGCCTACAAGCAGCACTTC
>TRBV4-1|TRBJ2-7|TRBD1|.
CVSSQDKRQGVSGQYF
TGCGTCAGCAGCCAAGATAAGCGACAGGGGGTTTCCGGGCAGTACTTC
>TRBV7-9|TRBJ2-3|TRBD2|.
CASSFGGALAYTQYF
TGTGCCAGCAGCTTCGGGGGGGCCCTCGCATATACGCAGTATTTT
>TRBV5-1|TRBJ2-3|.|many
CASSPEASTDTQYF
TGCGCCAGCAGCCCTGAGGCTAGCACAGATACGCAGTATTTT
>TRBV6-5|TRBJ2-7|.|.
CASSYWGTQGHEQYF
TGTGCCAGCAGTTACTGGGGGACCCAAGGTCACGAGCAGTATTTC
>TRBV6-5|TRBJ2-3|.|.
CASSYSVTKPYTQYF
TGTGCCAGCAGTTACTCGGTGACAAAACCATATACGCAGTATTTT
>TRBV12-3/TRBV12-4|TRBJ2-1|TRBD2|many
CASSFLGGGANEQFF
TGTGCCAGCAGTTTTCTGGGCGGGGGGGCTAATGAGCAGTTCTTC
>TRBV4-1|TRBJ1-4|TRBD1|.
CASSQDRGSEKLLF
TGCGCCAGCAGCCAAGACAGGGGGTCAGAAAAACTGCTTTTT
>TRBV18|TRBJ1-4|.|once
CASSPRDQGFEKLFF
TGTGCCAGCTCACCCCGGGACCAGGGATTTGAAAAACTGTTTTTT
>TRBV6-1|TRBJ2-7|TRBD2|many
CASINSGSYEQYF
TGTGCCAGCATAAATAGCGGGAGTTACGAGCAGTACTTC
>TRBV11-2|TRBJ2-1|TRBD1|.
CASSRDRWVYEQFF
TGCGCCAGCAGCCGGGACAGGTGGGTCTATGAGCAGTTCTTC
>TRBV7-9|TRBJ1-5|.|.
CASSPGTTGNQPQHF
TGTGCCAGCAGCCCCGGGACTACGGGGAATCAGCCCCAGCATTTT
>TRBV5-5|TRBJ2-5|.|many
CASSEGAADRETQYF
TGTGCCAGCAGCGAAGGGGCCGCGGATAGGGAGACCCAGTACTTC
>TRBV28|TRBJ1-1|.|few
CASSFSVRTEAFF
TGTGCCAGCAGTTTCTCAGTGAGAACTGAAGCTTTCTTT
>TRBV7-9|TRBJ2-5|.|.
CASSLLDILEETQYF
TGTGCCAGCAGCTTACTGGACATCCTGGAGGAGACCCAGTACTTC
>TRBV4-2|TRBJ1-3|.|.
CASNQPNSGNTVYF
TGTGCCAGCAACCAGCCGAACTCTGGAAACACCGTATATTTT
>TRBV7-8|TRBJ1-5|.|.
CASSRRADNNNQPQHF
TGTGCCAGCAGCCGTAGGGCGGACAACAACAATCAGCCCCAGCATTTT
>TRBV4-2|TRBJ2-1|.|.
CASSQTNRRKDEQFF
TGTGCCAGCAGCCAGACTAACCGGCGGAAGGATGAGCAGTTCTTC
>TRBV11-1|TRBJ2-1|.|.
CASSLGVSGGHGDEQFF
TGTGCCAGCAGCTTAGGGGTTAGCGGTGGACATGGAGATGAGCAGTTCTTC
>TRBV12-3/TRBV12-4|TRBJ1-6|.|.
CASSPTWGWASLHF
TGTGCCAGCAGTCCTACATGGGGGTGGGCTTCCCTCCACTTT
>TRBV24-1|TRBJ2-1|.|many
CATSEPRTETSYNEQFF
TGTGCCACCAGTGAACCTCGGACGGAAACCAGCTACAATGAGCAGTTCTTC
>TRBV7-9|TRBJ1-2|.|many
CASSLLVGYTF
TGTGCCAGCAGCTTATTGGTGGGCTACACCTTC
>TRBV28|TRBJ2-5|.|many
CASSPRDITGTQYF
TGTGCCAGCAGTCCCAGGGACATCACAGGGACCCAGTACTTC
>TRBV4-2|TRBJ2-1|.|.
CASSPRAKFGEQLF
TGTGCCAGCAGCCCGAGGGCTAAGTTCGGTGAGCAACTCTTC
>TRBV11-1|TRBJ2-5|TRBD2|.
CACGSWTSEVQETQYF
TGTGCCTGCGGCTCCTGGACTAGCGAGGTACAAGAGACCCAGTACTTC
>TRBV11-2|TRBJ2-5|.|.
CASCSTWGVGETQYF
TGTGCCAGTTGCTCCACCTGGGGGGTAGGAGAGACCCAGTACTTC
>TRBV6-6|TRBJ1-6|.|.
CASTDSGSYNSSPHF
TGTGCCAGCACCGACTCCGGATCCTATAATTCATCCCCCCACTTT
>TRBV12-3/TRBV12-4|TRBJ2-1|TRBD1|.
CANSLYGTESNNEQFF
TGTGCCAACAGTTTATATGGGACAGAGAGTAACAATGAGCAGTTCTTC
>TRBV6-1|TRBJ1-2|.|.
CASSENLLTGGRDYTF
TGTGCCAGCAGTGAAAACCTCCTGACAGGCGGGAGAGACTACACCTTC
>TRBV12-3/TRBV12-4|TRBJ2-7|TRBD1|medium-sized
CASRETGTGYEQYF
TGTGCCAGCAGGGAAACCGGGACAGGCTACGAGCAGTACTTC
>TRBV10-3|TRBJ2-1|TRBD1|many
CAIRSRDSSYNEQFF
TGTGCCATCCGGAGCAGGGACAGCTCCTACAATGAGCAGTTCTTC
>TRBV4-2|TRBJ1-1|TRBD1|many
CASSQNSDRVQNTEAFF
TGTGCCAGCAGCCAAAACTCTGACAGGGTTCAGAACACTGAAGCTTTCTTT
>TRBV4-1|TRBJ1-5|.|few
CASSQYVDYQPHHF
TGCGCCAGCAGCCAATATGTCGACTATCAGCCCCATCATTTT
>TRBV6-2/TRBV6-3|TRBJ1-5|.|once
CVTSLGLRENQPKHF
TGTGTCACCAGTTTAGGACTCCGGGAGAATCAGCCCAAGCATTTT
>TRBV6-6|TRBJ2-5|.|medium-sized
CASSYGGETQYF
TGTGCCAGCAGTTATGGGGGAGAGACCCAGTACTTC
>TRBV6-5|TRBJ2-1|.|few
CASSYARGTYNERFF
TGTGCCAGCAGTTACGCTCGCGGGACCTATAATGAGCGGTTCTTC